This TCR beta chain was documented in a study of shared clonotypes between healthy human individuals (dated by TCRdb to the early 2020s). For the wider study: A couple of women and a few men aged 18 to 49 years were included in the cohort. Different laboratories and diverse techniques were used to prepare libraries and sequence TCR repertoires, to increase sequencing depth and limit assay-specific biases. Blood TCR repertoires of about 5 healthy adults were deeply sequenced to estimate repertoire size and the extent of clonotype sharing between individuals. Leukapheresis yielded between about 0.9 and 8.9 billion PBMCs per donor. For each donor, CD4 naive and CD4 memory were each run on three plates, CD8 naive on two plates, and CD8 memory on one plate. Paper-wide results and their limitations: Naive subsets generally had larger estimated clonotype richness than memory subsets. Sampling was limited to blood, and TCR repertoires in tissue likely differ from TCR repertoires in blood. Even with the large sequencing depth, rarefaction of the sorted-subset datasets indicated that sequencing was incomplete. Across several donors, about 5.2% of naive CD4, 3.5% of naive CD8, approximately 2.5% of memory CD4, and approximately 0.4% of memory CD8 clonotypes were shared. Pairwise subsampling indicated that sequencing depth was expected to affect the degree of clonotype sharing among donors. Compared with non-shared clonotypes, clonotypes shared by all four sorted-subset donors had higher generation probabilities. The small number of donors limited the genetic and exposure-history diversity represented.

To note about this clone: The target of this receptor is not known. No much larger clone exists at a distance of one base, and base qualities are not known.

The donors were healthy, HIV-negative adults who had no recently reported acute infections or vaccinations. Every donor was a Caucasian adult living in Nashville, Tennessee, USA. CD8 memory samples consisted of magnetically selected CD45RO+ cells combined with CCR7-negative CD45RA+ effector memory (TemRA) cells. Blood was collected by leukapheresis, and PBMCs were isolated by Ficoll-Histopaque density gradient centrifugation and then cryopreserved in liquid nitrogen vapor phase. Purity and quantity of every magnetically sorted T cell population were checked by analytical flow cytometry. Genomic DNA was isolated from every sorted fraction and measured by UV absorbance on a Nanodrop 2000c. Using the deep immunoSEQ assay, multiplex PCR amplified TCR CDR3 regions from genomic DNA. Extracted genomic DNA from each cell subset was spread evenly across all wells of several immunoSEQ 96-well plates, with each plate serving as a replicate. Each replicate PCR for sorted subsets received 150 to 250 ng genomic DNA, equal to about 30,000 T cell genomes. Purified libraries were measured with a Qubit 3.0 fluorometer, size-checked on a Bioanalyzer 2100, and measured again with the KAPA Library Quantification kit. Every immunoSEQ 96-well plate was sequenced on a separate single-read 150-cycle Illumina NextSeq 550 flow cell. As for the original processing: Because only junctional sequences without quality scores were contained in the immunoSEQ output, filtering matching that applied to full-length reads could not be performed. To assign V/J genes and CDR3, sequences were annotated using PyIR, a Python wrapper for IgBLAST v1.9, with IMGT germline references. Reads were filtered out if the reads had weak V/J assignments (E-value above 1e-6), no CDR3, stop codons, out-of-frame junctions, or ambiguous translated residues. V3J clonotypes were defined as sequences sharing the same inferred V gene, J gene, and CDR3 amino acid sequence. To compute the percentage overlap between repertoires, the number of shared unique clonotypes was divided by the size of the smaller repertoire. Repertoire richness was assessed with RTK rarefaction, the Chao1 estimator, and Recon v2.1 estimates of unobserved clonotypes. Generation probabilities were computed with OLGA for all TCRbeta clonotypes obtained by the gDNA method from several donors. TCRdb carries this immuneACCESS record with in-frame sequences only. Its versions omit some clonotypes, under half of them owing to an unresolved V gene in the studies checked, with the rest unexplained. That table gives V, J and clone size, and the DNA gave D and trimming. The sample table contains 300,000 to 400,000 clones; only one count was recorded for around 87% of them. The ten largest clones represent about 17% of the sample.

Taken from the germline V gene, the CDR1 and CDR2 loops are SNHLY and FYNNEI. The CDR3, cysteine through phenylalanine, is 15 amino acids long. Only CDR3 DNA remains: 45 bases, in frame from the first base. V and J lose 4 bases and 0 bases, and a span of 12 bases separates them. In this chain, TRBV2 is recombined with TRBJ1-2; TRBD1 might be the D gene, on 5 matching bases. The sequencing input was memory CD8+ T cells sorted from blood. According to the study, the label for this sample's cell subset or site signals: CD45RO+ cells pooled with CCR7-negative TemRA cells. The source of this sequence is a man aged 18 to 35 in good health. The DNA sequence is given as TGTGCCAGCAGTGGACGGACATCTGCTAACTATGGCTACACCTTC. This translates into CASSGRTSANYGYTF.